This entry features one T cell receptor beta chain sequence. The antigen is undetermined. Assay: immunoSEQ multiplex PCR; the TCRdb copy retains only in-frame clones and omits some. The repertoire holds 2.3 million or so clones, with approximately 95% as singletons. A CD45RA+ naive subset and a CD45RA-negative memory subset were split from CD4+ cells. Germline V gene sequence: CDR1 KGHSH, CDR2 LQKENI. V was shortened by 2 bases and J by 4 bases, with 12 bases between the two germline ends. The CDR3 covers 14 residues. The sample originates from a study of shared clonotypes between healthy human individuals. General observations from the study: Sorted-subset sequencing, rarefaction showed, was incomplete despite large depth. The expectation was that sequencing depth would affect clonotype sharing among donors. Among non-shared clonotypes, generation probabilities were lower than among those shared by all four donors.

The origin of this receptor is a man in his late teens or twenties in good health. Some clones in this sample may be carry-over from other donors' samples. The sample consisted of naive CD4+ T cells from PBMCs. Subset indicated: CD45RA+ positively selected. The V call is TRBV18, the J call TRBJ2-7; tentatively, D is TRBD2 (6 bases). The CDR3, as DNA: TGTGCCAGCTCACCATCGGGGGATGGTTACGAGCAGTACTTC. Its protein product is CASSPSGDGYEQYF.